This record concerns one TCR beta chain sequence. This record comes from a study of T cell responses to AZD1222 COVID-19 vaccine. Germline V gene lookup returns CDR1 SGHAT and CDR2 FQNNGV. The CDR3 length is 18 residues. J was trimmed by 6 bases and V by 4 bases; bases with no gene match: 18. The repertoire was sequenced with immunoSEQ multiplex PCR; TCRdb's copy has only in-frame clones and lacks some. The sample lists just under 150,000 clones, about nine tenths occurring once. V gene TRBV11-2 combines with J gene TRBJ2-1; 7 bases align to TRBD2. The sample was peripheral blood, taken 28 days after the second AZD1222 dose. The TCR was taken from an adult who received the AZD1222 COVID-19 vaccine. As DNA, the CDR3 is TGTGCCAGCAGCTGGACCTCGTCTGGCGGGAGTAGTTTCAATGAGCAGTTCTTC. This sequence encodes CASSWTSSGGSSFNEQFF.